This T cell receptor beta chain was identified during a study of blood T cell repertoires in COVID-19. At the level of the study: Symptom resolution, clearance, or two negative PCRs marked the recovered donors of Cohort 3. Some COVID-19 samples were acute and others convalescent; all came from the United States, Italy and Spain.

J lost 14 bases, V lost 2 bases, and 4 bases had no gene match. This CDR3 contains 13 residues. Cohort placement rested on clinical history that participants reported themselves. Sequencing used immunoSEQ multiplex PCR; TCRdb keeps in-frame clones, though not all of them. Of fewer than 200,000 clones in the sample, about 86% were seen once. The chain carries TRBV12-3 or TRBV12-4 and TRBJ1-5; 12 bases line up with TRBD1. The sequenced material came from PBMCs or T cells enriched from blood (not recorded which). This clonotype originated in a woman aged 40 to 50 in a cohort exposed to, infected with or recovered from COVID-19 (not recorded which). CDR3 nucleotide sequence: TGTGCCAGCAGTTTAATTGGGACAGGGGGCGAGCATTTT. It specifies CASSLIGTGGEHF.